This T cell receptor beta chain was documented in a study of cytomegalovirus exposure and HLA in healthy donors. V lost 3 bases, J lost 5 bases, and 17 bases lay in between. CDR1 is KGHSH and CDR2 is LQKENI in the germline V gene. The CDR3 is 15 residues long. For this clone: The antigen remains unidentified.

Broader study findings: Rare sequences made up most TCRs, while some public TCRs were found in many donors. What a later analysis showed was that several of the most significant clusters appeared linked to common viral pathogens. It was in a later analysis that TCR association rates were seen to vary by HLA locus, highest for DRB1 and lowest for HLA-C.

The primer mix had 60 Vbeta and 13 Jbeta primers. Here immunoSEQ multiplex PCR was the method, and the copy in TCRdb shows in-frame clones only, minus some. The specimen's table records 45,000 to 60,000 clones. The receptor was derived from a female donor in good health and CMV-seronegative. The chain is built from TRBV18 and TRBJ2-7; tentatively, D is TRBD2 (6 bases). Sequencing was carried out using PBMCs. The CDR3 sequence is CASSPTPGGLHEQYF. The CDR3 region has the DNA TGTGCCAGCTCACCTACCCCAGGAGGGCTGCACGAGCAGTACTTC.